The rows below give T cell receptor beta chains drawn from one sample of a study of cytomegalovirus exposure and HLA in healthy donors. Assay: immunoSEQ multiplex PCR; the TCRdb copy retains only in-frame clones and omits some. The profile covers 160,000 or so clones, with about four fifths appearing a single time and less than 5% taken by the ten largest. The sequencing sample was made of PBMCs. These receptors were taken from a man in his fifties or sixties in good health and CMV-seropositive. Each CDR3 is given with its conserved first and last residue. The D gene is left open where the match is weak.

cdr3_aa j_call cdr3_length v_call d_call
CASTAVSSSQGAYYGYTF TRBJ1-2 18 TRBV19 TRBD1
CAISESYGQGYEQYF TRBJ2-7 15 TRBV10-3 TRBD1
CASSFGKTQYF TRBJ2-5 11 TRBV27 -
CASSPRLAGFQETQYF TRBJ2-5 16 TRBV19 TRBD2
CASSLASGGFYNEQFF TRBJ2-1 16 TRBV5-1 TRBD2
CASSGRGDSPTDTQYF TRBJ2-3 16 TRBV2 TRBD1
CASRETGGNQPQHF TRBJ1-5 14 TRBV6-5 TRBD1
CASSPGTNTGELFF TRBJ2-2 14 TRBV6-6 -
CASSQVGGDTQYF TRBJ2-3 13 TRBV14 -
CASSDTGKNSPLHF TRBJ1-6 14 TRBV25-1 -
CASRVGLAASTGELFF TRBJ2-2 16 TRBV27 TRBD2
CASSSYGDRGRETQYF TRBJ2-5 16 TRBV27 TRBD1
CASSDYVSGSGTGELFF - 17 TRBV6-1 TRBD2
CASSKGQVDEQYF TRBJ2-7 13 TRBV5-4 TRBD1
CATKQGPVDEQYF TRBJ2-7 13 TRBV10-3 -
CASSGWTGLSYEQYF TRBJ2-7 15 TRBV27 TRBD1
CASSVGGYTEAFF TRBJ1-1 13 TRBV9 -
CASTTGTLSQPQHF TRBJ1-5 14 TRBV6-5 -
CASSRGLAGGLNNEQFF TRBJ2-1 17 TRBV7-9 TRBD2
CASSIGVGDSTNEKLFF TRBJ1-4 17 TRBV19 -
CASSPRAGGFRETQYF TRBJ2-5 16 TRBV11-1 TRBD2
CASSINWGERETQYF TRBJ2-5 15 TRBV19 -
CASSWGENQPQHF TRBJ1-5 13 TRBV19 -
CASSLLLGQTITGELFF TRBJ2-2 17 TRBV11-2 -
CASGLVKGPQYF TRBJ2-5 12 TRBV12-5 -
CASSFFGTSGQDTQYF TRBJ2-3 16 TRBV7-9 TRBD2
CASSELWQSGQPQHF TRBJ1-5 15 TRBV6-1 -
CATSSRYAGELFF TRBJ2-2 13 TRBV15 -
CASADRRNTEAFF TRBJ1-1 13 TRBV6-5 -
CSVGVAGVGNEQFF TRBJ2-1 14 TRBV29-1 TRBD2
CASSGAGVVGYTF TRBJ1-2 13 TRBV9 -
CASSHRDRVDEQYF TRBJ2-7 14 TRBV11-2 TRBD1
CASSQEGGNTEAFF TRBJ1-1 14 TRBV4-3 -
CASSILTGGTEAFF TRBJ1-1 14 TRBV19 TRBD1
CASSLLAGEGTSSYEQYF TRBJ2-7 18 TRBV10-2 TRBD2
CASSLLPGQRGEEAFF TRBJ1-1 16 TRBV5-5 TRBD1
CASSQWAWATPGPEAFF TRBJ1-1 17 TRBV4-1 -
CASSLWSSGGAIEGQETQYF TRBJ2-5 20 TRBV5-4 TRBD2
CASRAPGDEQFF TRBJ2-1 12 TRBV6-1 -
CASSEMTSYEQYF TRBJ2-7 13 TRBV7-9 -
CASSFRQASYEQYF TRBJ2-7 14 TRBV5-1 -
CARTRQKNQPQHF TRBJ1-5 13 TRBV30 -
CASSPSGGATDTQYF TRBJ2-3 15 TRBV6-4 TRBD2
CASSLEGGLSTDTQYF TRBJ2-3 16 TRBV7-6 -
CASSSLGTAGRELFF TRBJ2-2 15 TRBV28 TRBD1
CASSPGTLTEKLFF TRBJ1-4 14 TRBV5-1 -
CATSSSGRMDNEQFF TRBJ2-1 15 TRBV15 TRBD2
CASSRDRGIYGYTF TRBJ1-2 14 TRBV28 TRBD1
CATSSPISGTNEQFF TRBJ2-1 15 TRBV15 TRBD2
CASSRQGAGQPQHF TRBJ1-5 14 TRBV6-5 TRBD1
CARVGPNPRMDEKLFF TRBJ1-4 16 TRBV27 -